The 11 T cell receptor beta chains below were found in one sample sequenced in a study of low-dose radiotherapy and immunotherapy resistance in tumors. First-strand cDNA used TRAV- and TRBV-specific primers, covering alpha and beta chains. Both a constant-region primer and a V-primer adapter served to amplify TCRs across around 20 PCR cycles. One entry per CDR3 protein results from TCRdb running MiXCR on the reads. The sample lists about 100,000 distinct CDR3 sequences, around 21% seen once, with 4.1% in the top ten. Documented time point: after trial treatment. Treatment noted: LDRT plus nivolumab, ipilimumab, low-dose cyclophosphamide and aspirin (RACIN trial). The sequencing here drew on PBMCs, taken after low-dose radiotherapy plus immunotherapy. The source of these receptors is a male donor with prostate cancer.

In its sample, this clonotype was seen many times. The rearrangement links TRBV6-5 to TRBJ2-1; 7 bases agree with TRBD2. CDR3 length: 13 residues. Trimming took 5 bases from V and 10 from J; bases not matched to a gene: 8. Germline V CDR1 and CDR2: MNHEY, SVGAGI. For the CDR3, the DNA is TGTGCCAGCAGTCCCGGGACTATAAGCGAGCAGTTCTTC. Translating it yields CASSPGTISEQFF.

This clonotype was counted ten times or more. The J gene is TRBJ1-6, the V gene TRBV30; D not resolved. Germline assignment: CDR1 GTSNPN and CDR2 SVGIG (reference sequence). The CDR3 is made up of 14 amino acids. V lost 4 bases, J lost 0 bases, and 7 bases lay in between. The CDR3 nucleotides read TGTGCCTGGACAGTAAGCTCCTATAATTCACCCCTCCACTTT. It specifies CAWTVSSYNSPLHF.

Worth noting for this clonotype: A single base is all that separates this from a far larger clone, so a read error is likely. The chain recombines TRBV6-2 or TRBV6-3 with TRBJ2-1; 11 bases are a match to TRBD2. This CDR3 region has 17 residues. The V gene's germline CDR1 is MNHEY and CDR2 SVGEGT. V shed 6 bases, J shed 13 bases, and the junction held 20 bases outside the gene matches. CDR3 nucleotides: TGTGCCAGCAGCGGACGGGGGACTAGCGGACTACAAGAGACCCAGTTCTTC. It translates to CASSGRGTSGLQETQFF.

In this sample, this clonotype turned up a few times. The CDR3: CASSQAGQGPYEQYF. The CDR3 DNA sequence: TGTGCCAGCTCACAAGCGGGACAAGGGCCCTACGAGCAGTACTTC. The chain couples TRBV18 to TRBJ2-7; D may be TRBD2 (7 bases). The CDR3 covers 15 residues. V was trimmed by 4 bases and J by 2 bases, leaving 15 bases between them. CDR1 is KGHSH, CDR2 LQKENI, per germline.

Note on this clonotype: Given a far larger clone just one base away, this is likely a sequencing read error. The chain is built from TRBV6-1 and TRBJ2-1; D call uncertain. V gave up 1 base and J gave up 10 bases, with 8 bases separating them. This CDR3 region has 12 residues. CDR1 and CDR2 from the germline V gene are MNHNS and SASEGT. CDR3 residues: CASSEEGYEQFF. The CDR3 coding sequence is TGTGCCAGCAGTGAAGAAGGCTACGAGCAGTTCTTC.

In this sample, this clonotype turned up many times. This rearrangement joins TRBV29-1 to TRBJ2-7; D tentatively fits TRBD1 or TRBD2 (5 bases each). Trimming cost V 2 bases and J 2 bases, with 16 bases left between them. The CDR3 runs to 15 residues. Germline V gives CDR1 SQVTM, CDR2 ANQGSEA. CDR3 bases: TGCAGCGTTGAAAGTCCGGGGCGCGCCACCTACGAGCAGTACTTC. Residues: CSVESPGRATYEQYF.

This clonotype was seen ten or more times. The V call is TRBV6-2 or TRBV6-3, the J call TRBJ2-7; D gene ambiguous. CDR1 is MNHEY, CDR2 SVGEGT, per germline. Trimming removed 5 bases from V and 2 bases from J, with 10 bases in between. The CDR3 is made up of 13 amino acids. CDR3 nucleotide sequence: TGTGCCAGCAGTGCCGCATCCACCTACGAGCAGTACTTC. Protein product: CASSAASTYEQYF.

This clonotype came up many times. The chain is built from TRBV19 and TRBJ1-3, with a possible D match to TRBD1 (5 bases). Germline loops: CDR1 LNHDA, CDR2 SQIVND (reference sequence). The length of the CDR3 is 14 residues. Deletions cut 7 bases from V and 0 bases from J, with 10 bases between. CDR3 region: CASTLDNSGNTIYF. Written as DNA, the CDR3 is TGTGCCAGTACCTTGGACAACTCTGGAAACACCATATATTTT.

The chain has TRBV5-1 and TRBJ2-5; 7 nucleotides align to TRBD1. This CDR3 is built from 15 residues. From germline, CDR1 is SGHRS and CDR2 YFSETQ. V lost 5 bases to trimming and J lost 2 bases; unmatched junction nucleotides: 9. The CDR3 loop is CASRAYDRDQETQYF. In DNA, the CDR3 is TGCGCCAGCAGAGCCTACGACAGGGATCAAGAGACCCAGTACTTC.

This clonotype was detected many times. V and J are TRBV7-9 and TRBJ2-5, with TRBD1 matching over 8 bases. The V segment lost 3 bases and the J segment 5 bases; nucleotides outside the gene matches: 5. Germline loops: CDR1 SEHNR, CDR2 FQNEAQ (reference sequence). This CDR3 is 14 amino acids long. The CDR3: CASSLDREAETQYF. The CDR3 DNA sequence: TGTGCCAGCAGCTTGGACAGGGAGGCGGAGACCCAGTACTTC.

As for this clonotype: A far larger clone is only one base removed, so a read error is likely. The chain has TRBV23-1 and TRBJ2-1; 7 positions agree with TRBD1. TRBV23-1 qualifies as an ORF whose function is uncertain. This CDR3 contains 15 residues. With 8 bases clipped from V and 10 bases from J, the junction kept 17 bases outside the gene matches. The CDR3: CASPAPRGPTYEQFF. The DNA of the CDR3 is TGCGCCAGCCCCGCCCCGAGGGGGCCAACCTACGAGCAGTTCTTC.